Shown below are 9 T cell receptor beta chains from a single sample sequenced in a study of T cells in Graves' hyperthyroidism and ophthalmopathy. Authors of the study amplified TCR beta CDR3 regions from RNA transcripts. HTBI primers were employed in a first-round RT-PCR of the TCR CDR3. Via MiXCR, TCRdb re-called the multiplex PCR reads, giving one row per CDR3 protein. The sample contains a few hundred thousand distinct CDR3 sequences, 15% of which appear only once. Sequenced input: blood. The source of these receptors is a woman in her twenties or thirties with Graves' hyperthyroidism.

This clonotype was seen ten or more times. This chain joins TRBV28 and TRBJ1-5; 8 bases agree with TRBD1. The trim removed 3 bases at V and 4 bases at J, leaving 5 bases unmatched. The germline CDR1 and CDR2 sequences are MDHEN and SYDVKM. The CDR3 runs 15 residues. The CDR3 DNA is TGTGCCAGCAGTTTCGGACAGGGAAGAAATCAGCCCCAGCATTTT. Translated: CASSFGQGRNQPQHF. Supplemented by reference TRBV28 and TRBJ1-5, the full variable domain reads DVKVTQSSRYLVKRTGEKVFLECVQDMDHENMFWYRQDPGLGLRLIYFSYDVKMKEKGDIPEGYSVSREKKERFSLILESASTNQTSMYLCASSFGQGRNQPQHFGDGTRLSIL.

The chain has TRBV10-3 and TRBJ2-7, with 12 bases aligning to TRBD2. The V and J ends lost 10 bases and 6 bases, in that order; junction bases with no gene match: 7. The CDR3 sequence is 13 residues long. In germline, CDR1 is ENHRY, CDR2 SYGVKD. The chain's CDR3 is CATGTSGRREQYF. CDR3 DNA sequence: TGTGCCACGGGGACTAGCGGGCGCCGCGAGCAGTACTTC.

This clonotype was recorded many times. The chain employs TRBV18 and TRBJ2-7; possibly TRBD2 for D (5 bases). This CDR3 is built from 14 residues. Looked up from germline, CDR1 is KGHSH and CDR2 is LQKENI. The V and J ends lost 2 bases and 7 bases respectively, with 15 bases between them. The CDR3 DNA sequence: TGTGCCAGCTCACCATCCGGGATTCCACTGGAGCAGTACTTC. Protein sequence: CASSPSGIPLEQYF.

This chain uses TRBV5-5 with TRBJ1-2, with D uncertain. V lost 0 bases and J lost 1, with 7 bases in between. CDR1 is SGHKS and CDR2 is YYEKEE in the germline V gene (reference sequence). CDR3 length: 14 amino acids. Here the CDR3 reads CASSLGAVNYGYTF. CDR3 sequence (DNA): TGTGCCAGCAGCTTGGGGGCGGTTAACTATGGCTACACCTTC. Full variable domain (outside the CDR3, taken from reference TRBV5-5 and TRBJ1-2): DAGVTQSPTHLIKTRGQQVTLRCSPISGHKSVSWYQQVLGQGPQFIFQYYEKEERGRGNFPDRFSARQFPNYSSELNVNALLLGDSALYLCASSLGAVNYGYTFGSGTRLTVV.

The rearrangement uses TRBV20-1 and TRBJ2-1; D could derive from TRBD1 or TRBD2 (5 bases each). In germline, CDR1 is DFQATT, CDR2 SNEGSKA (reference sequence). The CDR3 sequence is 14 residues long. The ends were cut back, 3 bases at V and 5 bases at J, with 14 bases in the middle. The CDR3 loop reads CSASVPLGDNEQFF. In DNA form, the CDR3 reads TGCAGTGCTAGTGTCCCCTTGGGGGACAATGAGCAGTTCTTC.

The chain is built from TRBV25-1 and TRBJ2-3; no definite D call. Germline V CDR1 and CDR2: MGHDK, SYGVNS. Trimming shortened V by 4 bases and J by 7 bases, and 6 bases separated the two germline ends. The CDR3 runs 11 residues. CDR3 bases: TGTGCCAGCAGTGGACGTCATACGCAGTATTTT. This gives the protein CASSGRHTQYF.

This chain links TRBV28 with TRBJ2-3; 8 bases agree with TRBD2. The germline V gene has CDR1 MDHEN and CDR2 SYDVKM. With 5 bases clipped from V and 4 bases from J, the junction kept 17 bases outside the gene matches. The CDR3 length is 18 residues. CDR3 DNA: TGTGCCAGCAGTCCAATTTTCTTGAAGCGGGAGATCGCAGATACGCAGTATTTT. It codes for CASSPIFLKREIADTQYF.

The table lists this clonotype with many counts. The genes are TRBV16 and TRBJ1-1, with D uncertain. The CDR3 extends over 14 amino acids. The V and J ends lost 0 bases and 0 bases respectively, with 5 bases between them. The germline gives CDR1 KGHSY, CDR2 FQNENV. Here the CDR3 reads CASSQSNLNTEAFF. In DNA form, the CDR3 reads TGTGCCAGCAGCCAATCAAATTTGAACACTGAAGCTTTCTTT.

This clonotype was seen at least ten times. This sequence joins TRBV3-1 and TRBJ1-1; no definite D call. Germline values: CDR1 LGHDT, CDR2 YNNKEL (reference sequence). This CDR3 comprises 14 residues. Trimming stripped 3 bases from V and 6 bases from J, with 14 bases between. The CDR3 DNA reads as TGTGCCAGCAGCCATGACACGGGCGGCGCTGAAGCTTTCTTT. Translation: CASSHDTGGAEAFF. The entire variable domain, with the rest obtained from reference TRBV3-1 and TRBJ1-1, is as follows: DTAVSQTPKYLVTQMGNDKSIKCEQNLGHDTMYWYKQDSKKFLKIMFSYNNKELIINETVPNRFSPKSPDKAHLNLHINSLELGDSAVYFCASSHDTGGAEAFFGQGTRLTVV.